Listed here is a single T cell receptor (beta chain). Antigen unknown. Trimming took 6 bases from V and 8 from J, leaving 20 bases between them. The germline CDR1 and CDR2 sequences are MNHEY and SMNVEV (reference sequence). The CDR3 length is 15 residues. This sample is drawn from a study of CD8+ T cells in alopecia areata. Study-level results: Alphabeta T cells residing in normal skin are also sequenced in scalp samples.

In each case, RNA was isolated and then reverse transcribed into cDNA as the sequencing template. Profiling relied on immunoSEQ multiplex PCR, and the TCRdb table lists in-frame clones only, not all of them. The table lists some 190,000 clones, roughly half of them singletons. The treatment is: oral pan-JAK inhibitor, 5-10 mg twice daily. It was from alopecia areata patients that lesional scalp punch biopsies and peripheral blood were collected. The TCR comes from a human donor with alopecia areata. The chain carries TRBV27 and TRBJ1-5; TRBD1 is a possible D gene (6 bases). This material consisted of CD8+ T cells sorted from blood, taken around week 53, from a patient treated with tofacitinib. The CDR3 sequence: CASSSNPQGIEPQHF. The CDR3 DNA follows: TGTGCCAGCAGCTCAAACCCGCAGGGGATTGAGCCCCAGCATTTT.